Sequencing of this T cell receptor beta chain was carried out in a study of cytomegalovirus exposure and HLA in healthy donors. A multiplex PCR was run with 60 Vbeta primers and 13 Jbeta primers. Repertoires were generated with immunoSEQ multiplex PCR, while TCRdb's copy carries only in-frame clones and drops some. The table lists 180,000 or so clones, around 75% of them singletons, with roughly 8.2% in the top ten. The CDR3 extends over 14 amino acids. The ends were cut back, 6 bases at V and 0 bases at J, with 12 bases in the middle. From germline, CDR1 is LNHNV and CDR2 YYDKDF (reference sequence).

The sequence was collected from a woman between 35 and 50 years old in good health and CMV-seropositive. The rearrangement uses TRBV15 and TRBJ2-7, with D possibly TRBD2 on 5 matching bases. Sequenced sample: PBMCs. CDR3 in DNA: TGTGCCACCAGGCGAGGGCCTAACTCCTACGAGCAGTACTTC. As protein: CATRRGPNSYEQYF.